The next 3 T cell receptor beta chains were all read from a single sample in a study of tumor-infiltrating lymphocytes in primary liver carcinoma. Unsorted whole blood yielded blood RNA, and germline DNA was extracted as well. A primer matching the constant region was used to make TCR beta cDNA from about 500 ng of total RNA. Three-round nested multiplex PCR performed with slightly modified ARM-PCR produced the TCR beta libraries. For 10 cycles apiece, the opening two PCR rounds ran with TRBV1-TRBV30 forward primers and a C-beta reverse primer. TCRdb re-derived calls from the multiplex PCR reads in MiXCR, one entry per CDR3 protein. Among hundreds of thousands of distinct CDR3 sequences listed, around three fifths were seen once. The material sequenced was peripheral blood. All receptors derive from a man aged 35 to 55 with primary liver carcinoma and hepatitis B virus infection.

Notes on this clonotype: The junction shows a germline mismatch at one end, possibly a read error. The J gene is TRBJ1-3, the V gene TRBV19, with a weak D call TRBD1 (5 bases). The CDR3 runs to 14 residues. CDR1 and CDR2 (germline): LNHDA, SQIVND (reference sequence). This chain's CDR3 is CVSRKDNSGNTIYF. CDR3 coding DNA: TGTGTCAGTCGTAAGGACAACTCTGGAAACACCATATATTTT.

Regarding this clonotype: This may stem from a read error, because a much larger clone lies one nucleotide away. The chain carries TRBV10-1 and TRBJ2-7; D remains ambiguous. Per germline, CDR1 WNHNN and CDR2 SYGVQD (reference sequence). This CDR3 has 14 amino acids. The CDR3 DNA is TGCGCCAGCACTGAGTCGGCAGTTGGCTACGAGCAGTACTTC. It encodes CASTESAVGYEQYF.

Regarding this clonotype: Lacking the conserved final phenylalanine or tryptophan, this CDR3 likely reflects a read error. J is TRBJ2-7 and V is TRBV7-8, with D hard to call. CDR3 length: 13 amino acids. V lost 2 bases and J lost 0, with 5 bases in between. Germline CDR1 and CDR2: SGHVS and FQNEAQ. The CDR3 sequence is CASSLHGSYEQYL. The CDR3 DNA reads TGTGCCAGCAGCTTACACGGCTCCTACGAGCAGTACTTA.